This entry lists 7 T cell receptor beta chains sequenced from one sample in a study of blood T cell repertoires in COVID-19. This table comes from immunoSEQ multiplex PCR, and its TCRdb copy is limited to in-frame clones, with some not included. The data hold over 250,000 clones, with more than 70% observed a single time. Sequencing input: peripheral blood. The origin of the receptors is a woman aged 40 to 55 who had recovered from COVID-19.

The rearrangement links TRBV6-5 to TRBJ2-7, with 9 bases matching TRBD1. The CDR3 has 15 amino acids. V gave up 2 bases and J gave up 7 bases; unmatched junction bases: 9. CDR1 is MNHEY, CDR2 SVGAGI, per germline. CDR3 sequence (DNA): TGTGCCAGCAGTTACCCAACCGGGACAGGGATGGAGCAGTACTTC. Amino acid sequence: CASSYPTGTGMEQYF.

The rearrangement links TRBV15 to TRBJ2-3, with a weak D call TRBD2 (6 bases). The V end was cut by 0 bases, the J end by 3 bases, with 7 bases between. Germline loops: CDR1 LNHNV, CDR2 YYDKDF (reference sequence). The CDR3 length is 14 residues. The CDR3 sequence: CATSRDGGTDTQYF. CDR3 nucleotides: TGTGCCACCAGCAGAGATGGGGGGACAGATACGCAGTATTTT.

The chain uses TRBV14 and TRBJ2-3; D might be TRBD1 (6 bases). The CDR3 spans 12 residues. V was pared by 4 bases and J by 7 bases, with 9 bases between. Germline assignment: CDR1 SGHDN and CDR2 FVKESK. This chain's CDR3 is CASSPRGNTQYF. The CDR3 DNA reads as TGTGCCAGCAGCCCGAGGGGGAATACGCAGTATTTT.

The chain employs TRBV12-3 or TRBV12-4 and TRBJ2-7; D is unclear. The CDR3 contains 11 residues. Trimming left V 4 bases short and J 3 bases short, with 4 bases between. Written as DNA, the CDR3 is TGTGCCAGCAGTTCCCGCTACGAGCAGTACTTC. Protein product: CASSSRYEQYF.

This chain uses TRBV5-4 with TRBJ1-1; 8 positions match TRBD1. V lost 7 bases, J lost 6 bases, and 11 bases stayed unmatched. Germline CDR1 reads SGHNT; CDR2 reads YYREEE (reference sequence). The CDR3 length is 14 residues. In nucleotides, the CDR3 is TGTGCCAGCCACCGGGGGCAGGGGGCCGCTGAAGCTTTCTTT. Translating it yields CASHRGQGAAEAFF.

This clone occurred once. The V and J genes are TRBV2 and TRBJ2-5; 10 bases map to TRBD2. Germline V gene lookup returns CDR1 SNHLY and CDR2 FYNNEI. The CDR3 is 17 residues long. J gave up 1 base and V 7 bases, and 12 bases lay outside the gene matches. The CDR3 DNA sequence: TGTGCCAGCACCCCAGGTGTGGGACTAGCGCCCCAAGAGACCCAGTACTTC. This codes for CASTPGVGLAPQETQYF.

The V and J genes are TRBV15 and TRBJ2-6; D is unresolved. The CDR3 has 15 residues. The V gene's germline CDR1 is LNHNV and CDR2 YYDKDF (reference sequence). The germline V and J ends were trimmed by 5 bases and 4 bases, with 12 bases remaining between them. CDR3 region: CATSGNPGGANVLTF. CDR3 coding DNA: TGTGCCACCAGCGGAAATCCCGGGGGGGCCAACGTCCTGACTTTC.